These 29 T cell receptor beta chains came from one sample sequenced in a study of CD4 T cells in relation to SARS-CoV-2 and coronaviruses. CD4+ T cells from unexposed donors were obtained before the COVID-19 pandemic (2011-2018). Sequencing used immunoSEQ multiplex PCR; TCRdb keeps in-frame clones, though not all of them. Counted here are about 64,000 clones, about 94% occurring once; the ten biggest clones make up over 0.11%. The material sequenced was naive CD4+ T cells from PBMCs. Noted subset: naive CD4+ T cells isolated by negative enrichment. The receptors were gathered from a human donor in good health.

The chain carries TRBV5-1 and TRBJ2-5; possibly TRBD1 or TRBD2 for D (6 bases each). Trimming stripped 5 bases from V and 3 bases from J, with 8 bases between. Germline CDR1 and CDR2: SGHRS and YFSETQ. The CDR3 loop spans 12 amino acids. The CDR3 region has the DNA TGCGCCAGCAGAAGGGGGGAAGAGACCCAGTACTTC. It yields the protein CASRRGEETQYF.

This chain links TRBV5-1 with TRBJ2-3; the D is unclear. V was pared by 3 bases and J by 5 bases, with 7 bases between. CDR1 is SGHRS and CDR2 is YFSETQ in the germline V gene. The CDR3 loop spans 12 amino acids. DNA for the CDR3: TGCGCCAGCAGCTCCGACATAGATACGCAGTATTTT. Translating gives CASSSDIDTQYF.

This clone came up once. The chain combines TRBV21-1 with TRBJ2-7; the table's TRBD2 call for D was not verified on the DNA. TRBV21-1 is designated a pseudogene. The length of the CDR3 is 17 residues. The DNA for the CDR3 is TGTGCCAGCAGCAAAGGGCCCCTAGCGGGAGTAAGCTACGAGCAGTACTTC. This encodes CASSKGPLAGVSYEQYF.

This rearrangement joins TRBV7-3 to TRBJ1-1, with 8 bases lining up with TRBD1. CDR1 is SGHTA and CDR2 is FQGTGA in the germline V gene. The CDR3 length is 13 residues. With V trimmed by 5 bases and J by 6 bases, 5 bases remained unmatched. CDR3 nucleotide sequence: TGTGCCAGCAGCGCCAGGGGGCCTTCTGAAGCTTTCTTT. Its translation: CASSARGPSEAFF.

The chain links TRBV11-3 to TRBJ2-7; 7 bases are shared with TRBD2. V shed 5 bases and J 6 bases; nucleotides not matched to a gene: 7. The CDR3 totals 13 residues. Per the germline V gene, CDR1 is SGHNT and CDR2 is YENEEA. CDR3 DNA sequence: TGTGCCAGCAGCCGCGGGACTATCACCGAGCAGTACTTC. Its translation: CASSRGTITEQYF. Combining the CDR3 with reference TRBV11-3 and TRBJ2-7 gives the whole variable domain EAGVVQSPRYKIIEKKQPVAFWCNPISGHNTLYWYLQNLGQGPELLIRYENEEAVDDSQLPKDRFSAERLKGVDSTLKIQPAELGDSAVYLCASSRGTITEQYFGPGTRLTVT.

Written as DNA, the CDR3 is TGCGCCAGCAGCTTGGCCCGGGCAGGCAATGAGCAGTTCTTC. This gives the protein CASSLARAGNEQFF. J is TRBJ2-1 and V is TRBV5-1; the D is unclear. Germline CDR1 is SGHRS and CDR2 is YFSETQ. The CDR3 is made up of 14 amino acids. Trimming stripped 0 bases from V and 6 bases from J, with 10 bases between.

The V gene is TRBV10-3, the J gene TRBJ1-6; TRBD1 might be the D (5 bases). V lost 6 bases to trimming and J lost 6 bases, with 18 bases between them. Germline CDR1 reads ENHRY; CDR2 reads SYGVKD. The CDR3 runs 16 residues. This CDR3 is CAISNPGTEINSPLHF. DNA of the CDR3: TGTGCCATCAGCAACCCCGGGACGGAAATTAATTCACCCCTCCACTTT.

This chain links TRBV12-3 or TRBV12-4 with TRBJ1-2; tentative D call: TRBD1 (5 bases). The CDR3 sequence is 13 residues long. V dropped 1 base and J dropped 3 bases, with 6 bases sitting between them. The CDR3 sequence is CASSLDRYYGYTF. CDR3 nucleotide sequence: TGTGCCAGCAGTTTAGACAGGTACTATGGCTACACCTTC.

This clone appeared once. CDR3 nucleotide sequence: TGTGCCAGCAGTTACTCGAACAGGGGGCGCGGCGGGGAGCTGTTTTTT. Translated: CASSYSNRGRGGELFF. This chain joins TRBV6-5 and TRBJ2-2; 9 nucleotides line up with TRBD1. V was pared by 0 bases and J by 7 bases, with 6 bases of the junction left unmatched. CDR3 length: 16 amino acids. CDR1 and CDR2 from the germline V gene are MNHEY and SVGAGI.

This chain links TRBV28 with TRBJ2-3; D perhaps matches TRBD2 (6 bases). There are 18 residues in the CDR3. Germline V lookup: CDR1 MDHEN, CDR2 SYDVKM. With 8 bases removed from V and 0 bases from J, the gap between germline ends came to 24 bases. For the CDR3, the DNA is TGTGCCAGCCCTGCGCGGGGCTTTGAGGGTGGTAGCACAGATACGCAGTATTTT. Translating gives CASPARGFEGGSTDTQYF. Based on the CDR3 plus reference TRBV28 and TRBJ2-3, the full variable domain is DVKVTQSSRYLVKRTGEKVFLECVQDMDHENMFWYRQDPGLGLRLIYFSYDVKMKEKGDIPEGYSVSREKKERFSLILESASTNQTSMYLCASPARGFEGGSTDTQYFGPGTRLTVL.

The gene calls are TRBV19 and TRBJ2-3; a possible D gene is TRBD2 (6 bases). From germline, CDR1 is LNHDA and CDR2 SQIVND (reference sequence). The CDR3 consists of 15 residues. V was clipped by 8 bases and J by 4 bases, with 19 bases between them. The CDR3 here is CASGEVGSRSDTQYF. CDR3 bases: TGTGCCAGTGGGGAGGTTGGGAGCCGTTCAGATACGCAGTATTTT.

This clone was detected a few times. The genes are TRBV9 and TRBJ1-5; the D gene is possibly TRBD1 (6 bases). This CDR3 contains 14 residues. Trimming removed 3 bases from V and 2 bases from J, with 9 bases in between. Germline CDR1 reads SGDLS; CDR2 reads YYNGEE. This chain's CDR3 is CASSAGVGNQPQHF. The CDR3 nucleotides are TGTGCCAGCAGCGCAGGGGTTGGCAATCAGCCCCAGCATTTT.

The V gene is TRBV6-5, the J gene TRBJ2-5, with 10 positions matching TRBD2. The germline gives CDR1 MNHEY, CDR2 SVGAGI. The CDR3 is 15 amino acids. Trimming took 6 bases from V and 5 from J; bases not matched to a gene: 9. For the CDR3, the DNA is TGTGCCAGCAGGCAGGCTAGCGGGGGAGCGGAGACCCAGTACTTC. It encodes CASRQASGGAETQYF.

This rearrangement joins TRBV27 to TRBJ2-7; D unresolved. This CDR3 contains 16 residues. V was trimmed by 0 bases and J by 2 bases, leaving 14 bases between them. The V gene's germline CDR1 is MNHEY and CDR2 SMNVEV (reference sequence). Here the CDR3 reads CASSLSTAPGPYEQYF. CDR3 coding DNA: TGTGCCAGCAGTTTATCGACGGCCCCAGGACCCTACGAGCAGTACTTC.

CDR3 loop: CASSQERATTDTQYF. CDR3 in DNA: TGTGCCAGCAGCCAAGAACGGGCTACCACAGATACGCAGTATTTT. The V call is TRBV3-1 (or the pseudogene TRBV3-2), the J call TRBJ2-3, with D hard to call. V was trimmed by 0 bases and J by 2 bases, leaving 9 bases between them. The CDR3 loop spans 15 amino acids. Germline CDR1 is LGHDT and CDR2 is YNNKEL (reference sequence).

This clone showed up just once. The chain has TRBV3-1 (or the pseudogene TRBV3-2) and TRBJ1-1; D perhaps matches TRBD1 (6 bases). Germline V gene data show CDR1 as LGHDT and CDR2 as YNNKEL (reference sequence). The ends were cut back, 1 base at V and 1 base at J, with 16 bases in the middle. The CDR3 totals 17 residues. The CDR3 spells CASSQAQRLGGNTEAFF. For the CDR3, the DNA is TGTGCCAGCAGCCAAGCTCAGAGATTAGGGGGGAACACTGAAGCTTTCTTT.

The V and J genes are TRBV5-1 and TRBJ2-1; 7 nucleotides agree with TRBD1. Germline V gene sequence: CDR1 SGHRS, CDR2 YFSETQ. The CDR3 runs 15 residues. After removal of 2 bases from V and 6 bases from J, the junction contained 8 bases not matched to a gene. The CDR3 bases are TGCGCCAGCAGCTTCTCCGGGACAGAACCCAATGAGCAGTTCTTC. Protein sequence: CASSFSGTEPNEQFF. The variable domain in full, with the rest retrieved from reference TRBV5-1 and TRBJ2-1, is KAGVTQTPRYLIKTRGQQVTLSCSPISGHRSVSWYQQTPGQGLQFLFEYFSETQRNKGNFPGRFSGRQFSNSRSEMNVSTLELGDSALYLCASSFSGTEPNEQFFGPGTRLTVL.

The rearrangement links TRBV5-1 to TRBJ1-2, with D possibly matching TRBD1 (6 bases). Germline assignment: CDR1 SGHRS and CDR2 YFSETQ. The V and J ends lost 4 bases and 0 bases respectively, with 16 bases between them. The CDR3 is 16 residues long. As DNA, the CDR3 is TGCGCCAGCAGCCCCAGGGGCTCCGCTACTAACTATGGCTACACCTTC. Translating it yields CASSPRGSATNYGYTF.

This chain connects TRBV11-2 to TRBJ1-2; a weak D match, TRBD1 (5 bases). The V gene's germline CDR1 is SGHAT and CDR2 FQNNGV. The CDR3 spans 16 residues. V lost 4 bases and J 3 bases, leaving 18 bases between the germline ends. Written as DNA, the CDR3 is TGTGCCAGCAGCTCCACCTTGGGCAGGGAGGACTATGGCTACACCTTC. The encoded protein is CASSSTLGREDYGYTF.

The V gene is TRBV18, the J gene TRBJ1-4, with D possibly matching TRBD1 (5 bases). Germline V gene lookup returns CDR1 KGHSH and CDR2 LQKENI. V was pared by 6 bases and J by 3 bases, with 14 bases between. The CDR3 runs to 15 residues. The CDR3, as DNA: TGTGCCAGCTCCCGCGGACATTCATCTAATGAAAAACTGTTTTTT. The encoded protein is CASSRGHSSNEKLFF.

The J gene is TRBJ1-6, the V gene TRBV19; D remains unclear. V was shortened by 6 bases and J by 0 bases, with 9 bases between the two germline ends. CDR1 is LNHDA, CDR2 SQIVND, per germline (reference sequence). This CDR3 spans 15 amino acids. CDR3 in DNA: TGTGCCAGTAGGGAACTTAGCTCCTATAATTCACCCCTCCACTTT. Amino acids: CASRELSSYNSPLHF.

The V and J genes are TRBV6-5 and TRBJ2-3, with D unresolved. This CDR3 has 11 residues. Germline lookup yields CDR1 MNHEY and CDR2 SVGAGI. Deletions cut 8 bases from V and 3 bases from J, with 6 bases between. This chain's CDR3 is CASQGTDTQYF. The CDR3 region has the DNA TGTGCCAGCCAAGGTACAGATACGCAGTATTTT.

This sequence joins TRBV7-3 and TRBJ2-7; D is uncertain. Trimming left V 1 base short and J 3 bases short, with 16 bases between. The CDR3 runs 16 residues. The germline V gene has CDR1 SGHTA and CDR2 FQGTGA. The CDR3 DNA reads as TGTGCCAGCAGCTTAAACGCCCGGGCTAGTAACTACGAGCAGTACTTC. This translates into CASSLNARASNYEQYF.

The chain links TRBV15 to TRBJ2-7; TRBD2 matches at 7 bases. Trimming took 1 base from V and 5 from J; bases not matched to a gene: 5. There are 14 residues in the CDR3. Germline V lookup: CDR1 LNHNV, CDR2 YYDKDF (reference sequence). The DNA for the CDR3 is TGTGCCACCAGCAGAGGCGGGAGTATCGACGAGCAGTACTTC. This translates into CATSRGGSIDEQYF.

The rearrangement joins TRBV18 to TRBJ2-1; 9 nucleotides line up with TRBD2. Per the germline V gene, CDR1 is KGHSH and CDR2 is LQKENI. V was pared by 10 bases and J by 5 bases, with 9 bases of the junction left unmatched. The CDR3 has 14 residues. The CDR3 bases are TGTGCCACCGCTAGCGGGAATCTTAACAATGAGCAGTTCTTC. This translates into CATASGNLNNEQFF.

The CDR3 nucleotides read TGTGCCAGCAGCCTCGTTGAGGGGCTTTGGGCTTTCTTT. This gives the protein CASSLVEGLWAFF. The gene calls are TRBV28 and TRBJ1-1, with D perhaps TRBD1 (5 bases). Trimming pared 6 bases from V and 11 bases from J, leaving 19 bases between. CDR1 and CDR2 (germline): MDHEN, SYDVKM. The length of the CDR3 is 13 residues.

This chain connects TRBV24-1 to TRBJ2-2; perhaps TRBD1 as D (6 bases). The CDR3 extends over 14 amino acids. Germline CDR1 reads KGHDR; CDR2 reads SFDVKD. Trimming took off 9 bases at V and 1 base at J, with 11 bases between the two ends. CDR3 residues: CATQADRNTGELFF. DNA for the CDR3: TGTGCCACCCAAGCGGACAGGAACACCGGGGAGCTGTTTTTT.

V is TRBV5-1 and J is TRBJ2-5, with D maybe TRBD2 (6 bases). The CDR3 sequence is 13 residues long. The V gene lost 0 bases and the J gene lost 3 bases, with 6 bases spanning the gap. Per germline, CDR1 SGHRS and CDR2 YFSETQ. The CDR3 sequence: CASSLGLEETQYF. In DNA, the CDR3 is TGCGCCAGCAGCTTGGGACTAGAAGAGACCCAGTACTTC.

The chain couples TRBV11-3 to TRBJ1-3, with 9 bases matching TRBD1. V lost 5 bases, J lost 0 bases, and 5 bases stayed unmatched. The V gene's germline CDR1 is SGHNT and CDR2 YENEEA. The CDR3 extends over 16 amino acids. The CDR3 coding sequence is TGTGCCAGCAGCCCCGGGACAGGGAACTCTGGAAACACCATATATTTT. It yields the protein CASSPGTGNSGNTIYF.